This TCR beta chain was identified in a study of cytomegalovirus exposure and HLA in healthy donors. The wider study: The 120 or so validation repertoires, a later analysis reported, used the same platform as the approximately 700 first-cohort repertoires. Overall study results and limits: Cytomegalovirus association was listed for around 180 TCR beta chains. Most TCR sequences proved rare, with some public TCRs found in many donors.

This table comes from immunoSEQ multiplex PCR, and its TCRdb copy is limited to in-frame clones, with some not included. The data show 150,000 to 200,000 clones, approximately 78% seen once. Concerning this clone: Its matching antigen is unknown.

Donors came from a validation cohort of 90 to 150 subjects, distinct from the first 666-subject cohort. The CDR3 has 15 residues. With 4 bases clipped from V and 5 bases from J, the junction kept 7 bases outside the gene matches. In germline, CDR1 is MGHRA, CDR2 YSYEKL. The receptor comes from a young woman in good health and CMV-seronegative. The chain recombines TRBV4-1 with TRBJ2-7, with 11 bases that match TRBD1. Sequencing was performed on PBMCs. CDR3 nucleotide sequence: TGCGCCAGCAGCCCCGGGACGGACAGGGGGCACGAGCAGTACTTC. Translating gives CASSPGTDRGHEQYF.